Listed here are 24 T cell receptor beta chains from one sample, sequenced in a study of blood T cell repertoires in COVID-19. Sequencing was performed with immunoSEQ multiplex PCR; in TCRdb, only in-frame clones are kept and a portion is missing. The sample carries around 250,000 clones, more than 70% recorded once. The sample comprised peripheral blood. Receptor source: a middle-aged man with active or convalescent COVID-19.

Remarks on this clone: Germline is not matched at one junction end, which may reflect a read error. This rearrangement joins TRBV25-1 to TRBJ1-4, with TRBD1 matching 7 bases. Germline V gene sequence: CDR1 MGHDK, CDR2 SYGVNS. This CDR3 spans 18 amino acids. The CDR3, as DNA: TGTGCCGGCAGCTCCGGGACAGACCCGAACTACACTAATGAAAAACTGTTTTTT. It yields the protein CAGSSGTDPNYTNEKLFF.

The chain is built from TRBV7-9 and TRBJ2-7; maybe TRBD2 (6 bases). Germline loops: CDR1 SEHNR, CDR2 FQNEAQ (reference sequence). The CDR3 loop spans 14 amino acids. Deletions cut 5 bases from V and 5 bases from J, with 16 bases between. The CDR3 coding sequence is TGTGCCAGCAGCCGCCCCTACCGGGGGAACGAGCAGTACTTC. This translates into CASSRPYRGNEQYF.

This chain links TRBV3-1 (or the pseudogene TRBV3-2) with TRBJ1-1; a possible D gene is TRBD1 (6 bases). This CDR3 spans 14 amino acids. Germline CDR1 is LGHDT and CDR2 is YNNKEL (reference sequence). Trimming cost V 7 bases and J 0 bases, with 12 bases left between them. The CDR3 sequence: CASTPRGLNTEAFF. CDR3 sequence (DNA): TGTGCCAGCACCCCCAGGGGATTGAACACTGAAGCTTTCTTT.

This clone has a single count. CDR3 loop: CATSRDRLAGETQYF. In DNA form, the CDR3 reads TGTGCCACCAGCAGAGATAGGCTAGCGGGAGAGACCCAGTACTTC. The rearrangement links TRBV15 to TRBJ2-5; 8 nucleotides align to TRBD2. CDR1 is LNHNV and CDR2 is YYDKDF in the germline V gene (reference sequence). V gave up 0 bases and J gave up 4 bases; unmatched junction bases: 4. CDR3 length equals 15 residues.

The chain carries TRBV19 and TRBJ2-7; 7 bases are shared with TRBD2. Germline CDR1 is LNHDA and CDR2 is SQIVND (reference sequence). The trim removed 2 bases at V and 0 bases at J, leaving 10 bases unmatched. The CDR3 spans 17 residues. Here the CDR3 reads CASSILIGGKSSYEQYF. CDR3 nucleotides: TGTGCCAGTAGTATATTGATCGGGGGGAAAAGCTCCTACGAGCAGTACTTC. The full variable domain, rest sourced from reference TRBV19 and TRBJ2-7, is DGGITQSPKYLFRKEGQNVTLSCEQNLNHDAMYWYRQDPGQGLRLIYYSQIVNDFQKGDIAEGYSVSREKKESFPLTVTSAQKNPTAFYLCASSILIGGKSSYEQYFGPGTRLTVT.

The rearrangement uses TRBV5-6 and TRBJ1-1, with D uncertain. Trimming removed 4 bases at V and 0 bases at J, with 7 bases between. Germline CDR1 is SGHDT and CDR2 is YYEEEE. The CDR3 is 13 residues long. Written as DNA, the CDR3 is TGTGCCAGCAGCCACGGAGTGAACACTGAAGCTTTCTTT. It specifies CASSHGVNTEAFF.

In DNA, the CDR3 is TGTGCCAGCAGCTTAGACGTGGGGGCAGCGAACACTGAAGCTTTCTTT. Amino acid sequence: CASSLDVGAANTEAFF. The rearrangement joins TRBV11-3 to TRBJ1-1, with D tentatively TRBD1 (6 bases). CDR1 and CDR2 (germline): SGHNT, YENEEA. V was trimmed by 0 bases and J by 1 base, leaving 12 bases between them. This CDR3 is built from 16 residues.

V usage is TRBV5-1 and J usage is TRBJ2-2; D ambiguous. CDR1 SGHRS and CDR2 YFSETQ come from the germline V gene. The CDR3 loop spans 12 amino acids. Trimming took 5 bases from V and 6 from J, leaving 8 bases between them. This CDR3 reads CASRQRPGELFF. The CDR3 nucleotides read TGCGCCAGCAGGCAGAGGCCCGGGGAGCTGTTTTTT.

This rearrangement joins TRBV6-1 to TRBJ1-2; D is perhaps TRBD1 (5 bases). This CDR3 comprises 13 residues. The germline V gene encodes CDR1 MNHNS and CDR2 SASEGT. The V gene lost 2 bases and the J gene lost 4 bases, with 8 bases spanning the gap. The CDR3 coding sequence is TGTGCCAGCAGTGAATGGGGGGGCTATGGCTACACCTTC. Translation: CASSEWGGYGYTF.

The J gene is TRBJ1-5, the V gene TRBV6-5; 7 nucleotides agree with TRBD1. CDR3 length: 15 residues. Looked up from germline, CDR1 is MNHEY and CDR2 is SVGAGI. Unmatched junction bases numbered 9, after V lost 5 bases and J lost 5 bases. The CDR3 loop is CASSTNTGEDQPQHF. For the CDR3, the DNA is TGTGCCAGCAGTACCAATACAGGGGAGGATCAGCCCCAGCATTTT.

This clone was seen only a few times. This chain joins TRBV15 and TRBJ1-4; 9 positions match TRBD1. The germline V gene encodes CDR1 LNHNV and CDR2 YYDKDF (reference sequence). The J segment lost 7 bases and the V segment lost 8 bases, leaving 8 bases of the junction unmatched. The CDR3 spans 14 residues. The CDR3 spells CATARRTGVEKLFF. The DNA for the CDR3 is TGTGCCACCGCACGCAGGACAGGGGTTGAAAAACTGTTTTTT.

This clone showed up just a few times. This chain connects TRBV6-1 to TRBJ1-5; 7 positions agree with TRBD1. The CDR3 loop spans 18 amino acids. The J segment lost 1 base and the V segment lost 4 bases, leaving 13 bases of the junction unmatched. From germline, CDR1 is MNHNS and CDR2 SASEGT. This chain's CDR3 is CASSAPGQLRGSNQPQHF. The CDR3 DNA follows: TGTGCCAGCAGTGCCCCGGGACAGCTAAGGGGGAGCAATCAGCCCCAGCATTTT.

In this sample, this clone turned up once. The chain combines TRBV3-1 (or the pseudogene TRBV3-2) with TRBJ2-1; tentatively, D is TRBD2 (6 bases). From germline, CDR1 is LGHDT and CDR2 YNNKEL (reference sequence). The germline V and J ends were trimmed by 8 bases and 9 bases, with 20 bases remaining between them. This CDR3 contains 14 residues. The CDR3 loop reads CASGVGLGGREQFF. CDR3 bases: TGTGCCAGCGGAGTGGGACTCGGAGGGCGTGAGCAGTTCTTC.

The J gene is TRBJ2-2, the V gene TRBV11-1, with 7 bases lining up with TRBD2. The CDR3 length is 15 residues. Trimming removed 5 bases from V and 0 bases from J; junction bases left unmatched: 3. Per the germline V gene, CDR1 is SGHAT and CDR2 is FQDESV (reference sequence). CDR3 loop: CASSQAGTNTGELFF. CDR3 bases: TGTGCCAGCAGCCAAGCGGGGACGAACACCGGGGAGCTGTTTTTT.

The chain recombines TRBV4-3 with TRBJ2-3, with TRBD2 identical over 11 bases. Germline CDR1 is LGHNA and CDR2 is YSLEER. The V segment lost 1 base and the J segment 6 bases; nucleotides outside the gene matches: 9. The CDR3 sequence is 17 residues long. The CDR3 region is CASSQGIAGGPTDTQYF. The CDR3 coding sequence is TGCGCCAGCAGCCAAGGAATAGCGGGGGGGCCCACGGATACGCAGTATTTT.

The V and J genes are TRBV6-5 and TRBJ2-1; 7 positions match TRBD2. The length of the CDR3 is 15 residues. Looked up from germline, CDR1 is MNHEY and CDR2 is SVGAGI. With 4 bases clipped from V and 10 bases from J, the junction kept 13 bases outside the gene matches. CDR3 sequence: CASSLRGLNPLEQFF. In nucleotides, the CDR3 is TGTGCCAGCAGTTTGCGGGGACTAAACCCCCTGGAGCAGTTCTTC.

The V gene is TRBV19, the J gene TRBJ1-5; D remains ambiguous. From germline, CDR1 is LNHDA and CDR2 SQIVND (reference sequence). This CDR3 has 14 amino acids. V lost 7 bases and J lost 0, with 10 bases in between. This CDR3 is CASNGENSNQPQHF. The CDR3 nucleotides read TGTGCCAGTAACGGGGAAAATAGCAATCAGCCCCAGCATTTT.

The chain couples TRBV28 to TRBJ2-7; 9 bases match TRBD1. J was trimmed by 2 bases and V by 8 bases; bases with no gene match: 13. This CDR3 has 16 amino acids. Germline CDR1 and CDR2: MDHEN and SYDVKM. CDR3 region: CASSGTGSWKAYEQYF. CDR3 sequence (DNA): TGTGCCAGCTCGGGGACAGGGTCCTGGAAGGCCTACGAGCAGTACTTC.

The chain recombines TRBV5-5 with TRBJ1-5; a weak D match, TRBD1 (5 bases). The V gene's germline CDR1 is SGHKS and CDR2 YYEKEE (reference sequence). The CDR3 contains 15 residues. V was shortened by 2 bases and J by 2 bases, with 11 bases between the two germline ends. The chain's CDR3 is CASSLGEAGNQPQHF. In DNA form, the CDR3 reads TGTGCCAGCAGCTTAGGGGAGGCAGGCAATCAGCCCCAGCATTTT.

This CDR3 reads CASSQKDRGIGGYTF. CDR3 coding DNA: TGTGCCAGCAGCCAGAAAGACAGGGGGATAGGTGGCTACACCTTC. The chain couples TRBV7-2 to TRBJ1-2, with 9 bases that match TRBD1. The CDR3 extends over 15 amino acids. Trimming at V came to 5 bases and at J to 7 bases, leaving 11 bases not matched to a gene. Germline lookup yields CDR1 SGHTA and CDR2 FQGNSA.

The gene calls are TRBV9 and TRBJ2-1, with D hard to call. Germline assignment: CDR1 SGDLS and CDR2 YYNGEE. CDR3 length: 13 amino acids. V lost 4 bases to trimming and J lost 2 bases, with 7 bases between them. CDR3 loop: CASSYSTYNEQFF. CDR3 coding DNA: TGTGCCAGCAGCTACAGTACCTACAATGAGCAGTTCTTC.

The V and J genes are TRBV4-1 and TRBJ2-7; 7 bases map to TRBD1. With 4 bases clipped from V and 4 bases from J, the junction kept 13 bases outside the gene matches. CDR1 is MGHRA and CDR2 is YSYEKL in the germline V gene. This CDR3 is 16 amino acids long. CDR3 loop: CASSPYTSDRPYEQYF. The CDR3 bases are TGCGCCAGCAGCCCGTATACATCGGACAGGCCGTACGAGCAGTACTTC.

The V and J genes are TRBV4-2 and TRBJ1-1; D is ambiguous. Germline V CDR1 and CDR2: LGHNA, YNFKEQ. Trimming left V 1 base short and J 11 bases short, with 17 bases between. The CDR3 length is 14 residues. For the CDR3, the DNA is TGTGCCAGCAGCCAAGTTAGCGTTCCCGCCTGGGCTTTCTTT. It specifies CASSQVSVPAWAFF.

The chain carries TRBV5-6 and TRBJ2-3; a possible D gene is TRBD1 (6 bases). Germline values: CDR1 SGHDT, CDR2 YYEEEE. V was cut by 3 bases and J by 8 bases, with 22 bases left in between. The CDR3 is made up of 16 amino acids. CDR3 coding DNA: TGTGCCAGCAGCTGGCTGGCGACTCTTGCACAGGGTACGCAGTATTTT. Its translation: CASSWLATLAQGTQYF.